Following are 11 T cell receptor beta chains from one sample sequenced in a study of blood T cell repertoires in COVID-19. Profiling relied on immunoSEQ multiplex PCR, and the TCRdb table lists in-frame clones only, not all of them. Altogether some 310,000 clones are present, around 86% being singletons, with the ten largest covering 1%. Material: peripheral blood. The source of these receptors is a man aged 50 or older with active or convalescent COVID-19.

This sequence joins TRBV19 and TRBJ1-6, with a weak D call TRBD1 (6 bases). The CDR3 has 14 amino acids. Per the germline V gene, CDR1 is LNHDA and CDR2 is SQIVND (reference sequence). Between the trimmed V and J ends, which lost 5 bases and 8 bases, there was a span of 13 bases. CDR3: CASSRGGLDSPLHF. In nucleotides, the CDR3 is TGTGCCAGTAGTCGGGGGGGCTTGGATTCACCCCTCCACTTT.

This clone was detected a few times. The V call is TRBV3-1 (or the pseudogene TRBV3-2), the J call TRBJ2-7; 11 nucleotides match TRBD1. CDR3 length: 14 amino acids. V lost 5 bases, J lost 2 bases, and 2 bases stayed unmatched. Germline CDR1 reads LGHDT; CDR2 reads YNNKEL (reference sequence). The CDR3 DNA is TGTGCCAGCAGCGGACAGGGGGCCACCTACGAGCAGTACTTC. This translates into CASSGQGATYEQYF.

J is TRBJ1-1 and V is TRBV6-5; D is uncertain. The V gene's germline CDR1 is MNHEY and CDR2 SVGAGI. This CDR3 region has 15 residues. V lost 4 bases to trimming and J lost 0 bases, with 12 bases between them. The CDR3 coding sequence is TGTGCCAGCAGTTCCCAGAGTGACATGAACACTGAAGCTTTCTTT. Its translation: CASSSQSDMNTEAFF.

The chain uses TRBV15 and TRBJ2-1; 7 positions match TRBD2. V dropped 0 bases and J dropped 8; count of bases not matched to a gene: 1. The CDR3 covers 13 residues. Germline V gene data show CDR1 as LNHNV and CDR2 as YYDKDF (reference sequence). CDR3 region: CATSRDRGDEQFF. The CDR3 DNA reads TGTGCCACCAGCAGAGATCGGGGGGATGAGCAGTTCTTC.

The chain employs TRBV19 and TRBJ2-1, with 7 bases that match TRBD2. This CDR3 comprises 15 residues. V lost 2 bases and J lost 0; bases outside the gene matches: 1. Germline values: CDR1 LNHDA, CDR2 SQIVND (reference sequence). For the CDR3, the DNA is TGTGCCAGTAGTATACGCGGGAGCTCCTACAATGAGCAGTTCTTC. Encoded protein: CASSIRGSSYNEQFF.

This clone is a singleton in its sample. V is TRBV2 and J is TRBJ2-2; 10 bases match TRBD2. The CDR3 has 15 amino acids. Germline CDR1 and CDR2: SNHLY and FYNNEI. The V and J ends lost 3 bases and 6 bases, in that order; junction bases with no gene match: 4. CDR3 amino acids: CASSDMGLASGELFF. The CDR3 DNA reads as TGTGCCAGCAGTGATATGGGACTAGCGTCCGGGGAGCTGTTTTTT.

V gene TRBV19 combines with J gene TRBJ1-2, with 9 bases lining up with TRBD1. With V trimmed by 4 bases and J by 4 bases, 13 bases remained unmatched. This CDR3 is built from 17 residues. Germline V gives CDR1 LNHDA, CDR2 SQIVND (reference sequence). In nucleotides, the CDR3 is TGTGCCAGTAGTAGGAGGACAGGGGACTCCGAACTCTATGGCTACACCTTC. It codes for CASSRRTGDSELYGYTF.

The chain carries TRBV5-1 and TRBJ2-7; 9 bases fit TRBD1. The length of the CDR3 is 14 residues. CDR1 and CDR2 (germline): SGHRS, YFSETQ. J gave up 5 bases and V 3 bases, and 6 bases lay outside the gene matches. In DNA, the CDR3 is TGCGCCAGCAGCTCGGGGGACAGGGCCCACGAGCAGTACTTC. This encodes CASSSGDRAHEQYF.

The chain is built from TRBV6-1 and TRBJ1-1; D perhaps matches TRBD1 (5 bases). The V end was cut by 3 bases, the J end by 3 bases, with 14 bases between. Germline V gene lookup returns CDR1 MNHNS and CDR2 SASEGT. The CDR3 contains 15 residues. The CDR3 sequence is CASSESPGPHTEAFF. The CDR3, as DNA: TGTGCCAGCAGTGAGAGCCCAGGGCCGCACACTGAAGCTTTCTTT.

This chain joins TRBV11-2 and TRBJ2-3, with 7 bases fitting TRBD2. Germline CDR1 is SGHAT and CDR2 is FQNNGV. The junction had 8 bases not matched to a gene; V was cut back by 4 bases and J by 4 bases. The CDR3 length is 15 residues. The DNA of the CDR3 is TGTGCCAGCAGCTGGGGGACTATGTCGGCAGATACGCAGTATTTT. This gives the protein CASSWGTMSADTQYF.

This rearrangement joins TRBV30 to TRBJ2-3; 7 bases agree with TRBD1. There are 17 residues in the CDR3. The germline V gene encodes CDR1 GTSNPN and CDR2 SVGIG (reference sequence). With 1 base clipped from V and 6 bases from J, the junction kept 16 bases outside the gene matches. In nucleotides, the CDR3 is TGTGCCTGGAGTGGCCCCCAGACAGGGATGGGTGCGGATACGCAGTATTTT. This sequence encodes CAWSGPQTGMGADTQYF.